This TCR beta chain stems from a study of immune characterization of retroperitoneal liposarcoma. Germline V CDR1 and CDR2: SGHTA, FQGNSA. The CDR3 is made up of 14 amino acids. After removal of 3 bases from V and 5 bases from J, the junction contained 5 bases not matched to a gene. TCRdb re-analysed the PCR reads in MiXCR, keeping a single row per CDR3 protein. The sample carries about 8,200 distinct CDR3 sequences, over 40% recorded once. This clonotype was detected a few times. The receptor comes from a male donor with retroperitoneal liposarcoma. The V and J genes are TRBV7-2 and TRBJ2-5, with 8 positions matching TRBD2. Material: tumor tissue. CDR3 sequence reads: CASSFMVAGETQYF. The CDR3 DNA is TGTGCCAGCAGCTTTATGGTAGCGGGGGAGACCCAGTACTTC.